This T cell receptor beta chain was captured by sequencing in a study of blood T cell repertoires in COVID-19 (dated by TCRdb to about 2020). Study-wide context: Collaborator samples came from the United States, Italy and Spain and covered acute and convalescent phases of COVID-19. The material from the prospective study consisted of cDNA or gDNA derived from T cells, B-cell-depleted T cells, or PBMCs. Subjects who had been exposed to COVID-19, were actively infected with it, or had recovered from it provided the deeply sampled blood TCRbeta repertoires that made up the dataset. The repertoires were released in a freely available public database meant as a resource for research on the immune response to SARS-CoV-2. Samples were obtained from the ongoing ImmuneRACE study (first 160 participants) and from over a thousand subjects provided by 6 global collaborators. Nearly every sample came with metadata listing a de-identified subject ID, COVID-19 status, age in years and sex. Where available, HLA class I and class II types were obtained from metadata supplied by the sample provider rather than from assay-based typing. The full study reports these points: How much clinical and demographic metadata was included differed by source and by participant, and the metadata was provided uncurated.

The immunoSEQ Assay, a bias-controlled multiplex PCR, was used to amplify TCRbeta CDR3 regions from genomic DNA. The published analysis was carried out like this. The number of nucleated cells in each sample was estimated from the amplification of reference gene primers within the assay. Sequence reads were collapsed and filtered to measure the absolute abundance of every unique TCRbeta CDR3 rearrangement. For each sample, productive Simpson clonality was calculated as the square root of Simpson's diversity index across productive rearrangements. In its TCRdb copy, this immuneACCESS table keeps in-frame sequences only and misses some clones. Where compared with another copy, unresolved V genes explain less than half of these, and the others have no known cause. The DNA gave D and trimming, while V, J and clone size come from that table. The sample table shows about 54,000 clones, and more than 90% are seen once. Of the sample, roughly 3.6% is held by the ten largest clones.

The germline V gene supplies CDR1 MGHRA and CDR2 YSYEKL. The CDR3 numbers 13 residues from cysteine through phenylalanine. The DNA shown is the 39-base CDR3, in frame from base 1. The junction shows trimming of 6 bases on V and 5 bases on J, and the gene matches do not reach 3 bases of it. Collaborating institutions collected whole blood in K2EDTA tubes following their own protocols. Collaborator samples were shipped for TCRbeta analysis as frozen whole blood, isolated PBMCs, or DNA extracted from either sample type. In its sample, this clone was seen a few times. No antigen is known for it. No much larger clone is present one base from it, and per-base qualities are unavailable.

The receptor comes from a man in his forties or fifties with acute or convalescent COVID-19. The sample taken for sequencing was peripheral blood. This chain is built from TRBV4-1 and TRBJ2-1, with 8 bases aligning to TRBD2. The CDR3 region: CASSSGGNNEQFF. Here is the DNA: TGCGCCAGCAGTTCGGGAGGGAACAATGAGCAGTTCTTC.